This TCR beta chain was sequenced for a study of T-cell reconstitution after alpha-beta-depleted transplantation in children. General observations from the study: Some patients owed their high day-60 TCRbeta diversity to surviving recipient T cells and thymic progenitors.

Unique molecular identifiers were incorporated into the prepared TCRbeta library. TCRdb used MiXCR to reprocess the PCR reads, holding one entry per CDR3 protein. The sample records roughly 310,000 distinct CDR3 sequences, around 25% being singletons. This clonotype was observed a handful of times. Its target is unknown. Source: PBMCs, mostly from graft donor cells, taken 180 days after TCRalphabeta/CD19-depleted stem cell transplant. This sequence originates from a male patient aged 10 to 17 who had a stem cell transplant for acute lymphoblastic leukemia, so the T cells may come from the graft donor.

CDR3 region: CSPLTRKTNEQYF. CDR3 in DNA: TGCAGCCCCCTAACTAGGAAAACGAACGAGCAGTACTTC. The V gene is TRBV20-1, the J gene TRBJ2-7; perhaps TRBD2 as D (5 bases). CDR1 and CDR2 (germline): DFQATT, SNEGSKA (reference sequence). The CDR3 spans 13 residues.